These 30 T cell receptor beta chains were sequenced from one sample in a study of T cell responses to AZD1222 COVID-19 vaccine. Clones were sequenced by immunoSEQ multiplex PCR, and TCRdb holds only the in-frame ones, with some missing. The table shows about 200,000 clones, with just over 90% occurring only once. Sequencing used peripheral blood, obtained 28 days after the second AZD1222 dose. Receptor source: an adult who received the AZD1222 COVID-19 vaccine.

The rearrangement links TRBV5-1 to TRBJ1-2; perhaps TRBD1 as D (6 bases). Trimming removed 4 bases at V and 5 bases at J, with 18 bases between. The V gene's germline CDR1 is SGHRS and CDR2 YFSETQ. The CDR3 contains 15 residues. CDR3 DNA sequence: TGCGCCAGCAGCCCTAGACAGGCCGATCGTTATGGCTACACCTTC. Protein product: CASSPRQADRYGYTF.

The rearrangement uses TRBV24-1 and TRBJ2-5; either TRBD1 or TRBD2 may supply D (5 bases each). The CDR3 has 13 amino acids. V lost 10 bases to trimming and J lost 5 bases, with 16 bases between them. CDR1 is KGHDR and CDR2 is SFDVKD in the germline V gene. CDR3 in amino acids: CATGVPGLETQYF. The CDR3 region has the DNA TGTGCCACGGGCGTGCCGGGGCTGGAGACCCAGTACTTC.

The chain combines TRBV3-1 (or the pseudogene TRBV3-2) with TRBJ1-2; 9 bases map to TRBD1. The CDR3 contains 16 residues. J lost 4 bases, V lost 1 base, and 7 bases had no gene match. Germline lookup yields CDR1 LGHDT and CDR2 YNNKEL (reference sequence). CDR3 amino acids: CASSQGVDRGAYGYTF. The CDR3 region has the DNA TGTGCCAGCAGCCAAGGAGTGGACAGGGGCGCCTATGGCTACACCTTC.

This clone was seen a few times. The J gene is TRBJ2-1, the V gene TRBV5-1, with TRBD1 matching over 7 bases. The CDR3 extends over 15 amino acids. V trimming: 5 bases; J trimming: 4 bases; junction bases outside the gene matches: 9. From germline, CDR1 is SGHRS and CDR2 YFSETQ. CDR3 region: CASRTGLVGYNEQFF. CDR3 in DNA: TGCGCCAGCAGGACAGGGCTGGTGGGTTACAATGAGCAGTTCTTC. Variable domain in full (rest from reference TRBV5-1 and TRBJ2-1): KAGVTQTPRYLIKTRGQQVTLSCSPISGHRSVSWYQQTPGQGLQFLFEYFSETQRNKGNFPGRFSGRQFSNSRSEMNVSTLELGDSALYLCASRTGLVGYNEQFFGPGTRLTVL.

This chain joins TRBV24-1 and TRBJ1-2; no clear D gene. The CDR3 spans 13 residues. The germline V gene encodes CDR1 KGHDR and CDR2 SFDVKD. V shed 5 bases and J shed 3 bases, with 9 bases lying between them. CDR3 protein: CATSVGLDYGYTF. For the CDR3, the DNA is TGTGCCACCAGTGTGGGGTTGGACTATGGCTACACCTTC.

The chain is built from TRBV14 and TRBJ1-2; D may be TRBD1 (5 bases). The V end was cut by 3 bases, the J end by 1 base, with 18 bases between. The V gene's germline CDR1 is SGHDN and CDR2 FVKESK. The CDR3 totals 17 residues. CDR3 loop: CASSHRRTLTDNYGYTF. In nucleotides, the CDR3 is TGTGCCAGCAGCCACCGAAGGACACTGACCGATAACTATGGCTACACCTTC.

The J gene is TRBJ2-6, the V gene TRBV9; D perhaps matches TRBD2 (6 bases). The CDR3 totals 18 residues. The germline V gene encodes CDR1 SGDLS and CDR2 YYNGEE. The V end was cut by 4 bases, the J end by 0 bases, with 17 bases between. DNA for the CDR3: TGTGCCAGCAGCTCCTCAGGGCGGGGCTTCTCTGGGGCCAACGTCCTGACTTTC. Amino acids: CASSSSGRGFSGANVLTF.

The gene calls are TRBV11-2 and TRBJ1-1; D uncertain. The germline CDR1 and CDR2 sequences are SGHAT and FQNNGV. Trimming stripped 4 bases from V and 6 bases from J, with 9 bases between. The CDR3 extends over 12 amino acids. The CDR3 region has the DNA TGTGCCAGCAGCTCCTTTGGGCCTGAAGCTTTCTTT. Translated: CASSSFGPEAFF. Together with reference TRBV11-2 and TRBJ1-1, the CDR3 gives the full variable domain: EAGVAQSPRYKIIEKRQSVAFWCNPISGHATLYWYQQILGQGPKLLIQFQNNGVVDDSQLPKDRFSAERLKGVDSTLKIQPAKLEDSAVYLCASSSFGPEAFFGQGTRLTVV.

This chain uses TRBV7-3 with TRBJ1-1; unclear D gene. CDR3 length: 14 residues. Trimming removed 5 bases from V and 5 bases from J, with 15 bases in between. Germline lookup yields CDR1 SGHTA and CDR2 FQGTGA. Here the CDR3 DNA reads TGTGCCAGCAGCACCACCCCCCTGGTGACTGAAGCTTTCTTT. Amino acid sequence: CASSTTPLVTEAFF. The full variable domain, completed using reference TRBV7-3 and TRBJ1-1, is GAGVSQTPSNKVTEKGKYVELRCDPISGHTALYWYRQSLGQGPEFLIYFQGTGAADDSGLPNDRFFAVRPEGSVSTLKIQRTERGDSAVYLCASSTTPLVTEAFFGQGTRLTVV.

The chain couples TRBV7-9 to TRBJ2-5, with a possible D match to TRBD1 (5 bases). The CDR3 runs 14 residues. CDR1 is SEHNR, CDR2 FQNEAQ, per germline (reference sequence). The V end was cut by 4 bases, the J end by 5 bases, with 14 bases between. CDR3 loop: CASSSSGFRETQYF. The CDR3 DNA is TGTGCCAGCAGCTCCTCAGGGTTCAGGGAGACCCAGTACTTC.

The V call is TRBV11-2, the J call TRBJ2-7; tentatively, D is TRBD1 (5 bases). Trimming left V 2 bases short and J 4 bases short, with 12 bases between. The germline V gene encodes CDR1 SGHAT and CDR2 FQNNGV. The CDR3 loop spans 14 amino acids. CDR3 coding DNA: TGTGCCAGCAGCTTATCAGCAGGGTTGTACGAGCAGTACTTC. Protein product: CASSLSAGLYEQYF.

The genes are TRBV7-9 and TRBJ1-1, with 10 bases aligning to TRBD1. The CDR3 totals 15 residues. Germline V gene lookup returns CDR1 SEHNR and CDR2 FQNEAQ (reference sequence). V dropped 4 bases and J dropped 3; count of bases not matched to a gene: 5. CDR3 sequence reads: CASSWDRGWDTEAFF. The CDR3 DNA reads as TGTGCCAGCAGCTGGGACAGGGGCTGGGACACTGAAGCTTTCTTT.

The DNA of the CDR3 is TGTGCCAGCAGCCCATATACAGGACCCAGCTCCTACGAGCAGTACTTC. Protein: CASSPYTGPSSYEQYF. V usage is TRBV28 and J usage is TRBJ2-7, with D possibly TRBD1 on 5 matching bases. Germline CDR1 is MDHEN and CDR2 is SYDVKM. Trimming removed 6 bases at V and 0 bases at J, with 18 bases between. The CDR3 consists of 16 residues.

J is TRBJ2-7 and V is TRBV14; 14 bases agree with TRBD2. The J segment lost 4 bases and the V segment lost 1 base, leaving 9 bases of the junction unmatched. Germline V gene lookup returns CDR1 SGHDN and CDR2 FVKESK. This CDR3 has 18 residues. In DNA, the CDR3 is TGTGCCAGCAGCCAAGTTCCCGGGACTAGCGGGAGCGTTTACGAGCAGTACTTC. This encodes CASSQVPGTSGSVYEQYF. The full variable domain, its missing parts supplied by reference TRBV14 and TRBJ2-7, is EAGVTQFPSHSVIEKGQTVTLRCDPISGHDNLYWYRRVMGKEIKFLLHFVKESKQDESGMPNNRFLAERTGGTYSTLKVQPAELEDSGVYFCASSQVPGTSGSVYEQYFGPGTRLTVT.

This chain links TRBV2 with TRBJ2-5, with D possibly matching TRBD1 (5 bases). V lost 8 bases, J lost 7 bases, and 17 bases lay in between. CDR3 length: 13 amino acids. The germline V gene has CDR1 SNHLY and CDR2 FYNNEI. The CDR3 sequence is CASSGASMGTQYF. In nucleotides, the CDR3 is TGTGCCAGCTCTGGGGCCAGTATGGGGACCCAGTACTTC.

The genes are TRBV27 and TRBJ2-1; D not certain. Looked up from germline, CDR1 is MNHEY and CDR2 is SMNVEV (reference sequence). Trimming shortened V by 1 base and J by 6 bases, and 13 bases separated the two germline ends. This CDR3 comprises 15 residues. DNA of the CDR3: TGTGCCAGCAGTTTATTAATAGAGGTGGGCAATGAGCAGTTCTTC. It encodes CASSLLIEVGNEQFF.

The rearrangement uses TRBV27 and TRBJ1-4; D gene uncertain. Trimming stripped 8 bases from V and 4 bases from J, with 17 bases between. Germline CDR1 and CDR2: MNHEY and SMNVEV (reference sequence). CDR3 size: 15 residues. The CDR3 loop is CASGPLEAFNEKLFF. The CDR3 DNA reads TGTGCCAGCGGACCCCTCGAGGCGTTTAATGAAAAACTGTTTTTT.

The J gene is TRBJ2-7, the V gene TRBV20-1; 15 positions agree with TRBD2. V lost 3 bases and J lost 6; bases outside the gene matches: 6. The CDR3 length is 15 residues. Germline CDR1 is DFQATT and CDR2 is SNEGSKA (reference sequence). The CDR3, as DNA: TGCAGTGCTAGTTGGACTAGCGGGAGGGCGCGCGAGCAGTACTTC. Encoded protein: CSASWTSGRAREQYF.

The chain is built from TRBV6-5 and TRBJ2-1; perhaps TRBD2 as D (6 bases). From germline, CDR1 is MNHEY and CDR2 SVGAGI. V was shortened by 10 bases and J by 4 bases, with 17 bases between the two germline ends. The CDR3 has 14 residues. The CDR3 region is CATRDSTSYNEQFF. The CDR3 DNA reads as TGTGCCACGAGGGACTCTACCTCGTACAATGAGCAGTTCTTC.

J is TRBJ1-5 and V is TRBV6-5; D is possibly TRBD1 (5 bases). The germline CDR1 and CDR2 sequences are MNHEY and SVGAGI. V was pared by 2 bases and J by 1 base, with 12 bases between. The CDR3 loop spans 16 amino acids. CDR3: CASSYQGWGSNQPQHF. The CDR3, as DNA: TGTGCCAGCAGTTACCAAGGATGGGGGAGCAATCAGCCCCAGCATTTT.

This chain links TRBV5-4 with TRBJ1-2, with 8 bases aligning to TRBD1. V lost 3 bases, J lost 2 bases, and 3 bases stayed unmatched. The germline CDR1 and CDR2 sequences are SGHNT and YYREEE (reference sequence). The CDR3 is made up of 14 amino acids. The CDR3 region is CASSSGQVNYGYTF. The CDR3 bases are TGTGCCAGCAGCTCGGGACAGGTCAACTATGGCTACACCTTC. Drawing the rest from reference TRBV5-4 and TRBJ1-2, the complete variable domain is ETGVTQSPTHLIKTRGQQVTLRCSSQSGHNTVSWYQQALGQGPQFIFQYYREEENGRGNFPPRFSGLQFPNYSSELNVNALELDDSALYLCASSSGQVNYGYTFGSGTRLTVV.

The chain has TRBV10-3 and TRBJ2-1; TRBD2 agrees at 10 bases. The junction had 0 bases not matched to a gene; V was cut back by 2 bases and J by 2 bases. Germline V gives CDR1 ENHRY, CDR2 SYGVKD. The CDR3 contains 15 residues. CDR3 sequence reads: CAISELAGAYNEQFF. The CDR3, as DNA: TGTGCCATCAGTGAGCTAGCGGGAGCCTACAATGAGCAGTTCTTC.

The rearrangement links TRBV6-5 to TRBJ1-6; TRBD1 is a possible D gene (5 bases). V was trimmed by 6 bases and J by 4 bases, leaving 10 bases between them. From germline, CDR1 is MNHEY and CDR2 SVGAGI. The CDR3 consists of 14 residues. CDR3 loop: CASRGDSYNSPLHF. DNA for the CDR3: TGTGCCAGCAGAGGTGACAGTTATAATTCACCCCTCCACTTT.

This clone was seen more than once but under ten times. The V and J genes are TRBV19 and TRBJ1-5; D possibly corresponds to TRBD1 (6 bases). V was cut by 5 bases and J by 10 bases, with 9 bases left in between. CDR3 length equals 11 residues. CDR1 is LNHDA and CDR2 is SQIVND in the germline V gene (reference sequence). CDR3 sequence reads: CASSQGPPQHF. CDR3 in DNA: TGTGCCAGTAGTCAGGGGCCACCCCAGCATTTT. Full variable domain (outside the CDR3, taken from reference TRBV19 and TRBJ1-5): DGGITQSPKYLFRKEGQNVTLSCEQNLNHDAMYWYRQDPGQGLRLIYYSQIVNDFQKGDIAEGYSVSREKKESFPLTVTSAQKNPTAFYLCASSQGPPQHFGDGTRLSIL.

The V and J genes are TRBV18 and TRBJ1-3; the D is unclear. Germline V lookup: CDR1 KGHSH, CDR2 LQKENI. Trimming took 2 bases from V and 0 from J, leaving 5 bases between them. The CDR3 consists of 14 residues. The CDR3 nucleotides are TGTGCCAGCTCACCATTGGCCTCTGGAAACACCATATATTTT. The encoded protein is CASSPLASGNTIYF. Full variable domain (rest looked up from reference TRBV18 and TRBJ1-3): NAGVMQNPRHLVRRRGQEARLRCSPMKGHSHVYWYRQLPEEGLKFMVYLQKENIIDESGMPKERFSAEFPKEGPSILRIQQVVRGDSAAYFCASSPLASGNTIYFGEGSWLTVV.

This chain joins TRBV5-1 and TRBJ1-2; the match to TRBD1 covers 10 bases. CDR1 and CDR2 from the germline V gene are SGHRS and YFSETQ. V was pared by 3 bases and J by 8 bases, with 13 bases of the junction left unmatched. The CDR3 is made up of 16 amino acids. CDR3 bases: TGCGCCAGCAGCTGGGGAGAAGGGACAGGGGCGTGGGGCTACACCTTC. This gives the protein CASSWGEGTGAWGYTF.

J is TRBJ2-5 and V is TRBV18; unclear D gene. Trimming took 6 bases from V and 0 from J, leaving 8 bases between them. This CDR3 region has 13 residues. In germline, CDR1 is KGHSH, CDR2 LQKENI. The CDR3: CASSRWYQETQYF. CDR3 nucleotides: TGTGCCAGCTCGCGCTGGTACCAAGAGACCCAGTACTTC.

The chain uses TRBV3-1 (or the pseudogene TRBV3-2) and TRBJ2-2; D perhaps matches TRBD2 (5 bases). Germline V CDR1 and CDR2: LGHDT, YNNKEL (reference sequence). This CDR3 is 13 amino acids long. V was clipped by 0 bases and J by 9 bases, with 8 bases between them. CDR3 nucleotide sequence: TGTGCCAGCAGCCAAGATAGCGCCCGGGAGCTGTTTTTT. Amino acid sequence: CASSQDSARELFF.

The rearrangement uses TRBV11-3 and TRBJ1-2; 9 bases are a match to TRBD1. Germline V gives CDR1 SGHNT, CDR2 YENEEA. CDR3 length: 14 amino acids. The V and J ends lost 1 base and 8 bases, in that order; junction bases with no gene match: 5. The CDR3 spells CASSLGGTGSGYTF. The CDR3 DNA reads as TGTGCCAGCAGCTTAGGAGGGACAGGGTCCGGCTACACCTTC.

The rearrangement joins TRBV9 to TRBJ2-7, with unresolved D. Trimming shortened V by 4 bases and J by 0 bases, and 11 bases separated the two germline ends. The CDR3 is 14 residues long. The germline CDR1 and CDR2 sequences are SGDLS and YYNGEE. The DNA for the CDR3 is TGTGCCAGCAGCATAGACGATGCCTCCTACGAGCAGTACTTC. Protein sequence: CASSIDDASYEQYF.